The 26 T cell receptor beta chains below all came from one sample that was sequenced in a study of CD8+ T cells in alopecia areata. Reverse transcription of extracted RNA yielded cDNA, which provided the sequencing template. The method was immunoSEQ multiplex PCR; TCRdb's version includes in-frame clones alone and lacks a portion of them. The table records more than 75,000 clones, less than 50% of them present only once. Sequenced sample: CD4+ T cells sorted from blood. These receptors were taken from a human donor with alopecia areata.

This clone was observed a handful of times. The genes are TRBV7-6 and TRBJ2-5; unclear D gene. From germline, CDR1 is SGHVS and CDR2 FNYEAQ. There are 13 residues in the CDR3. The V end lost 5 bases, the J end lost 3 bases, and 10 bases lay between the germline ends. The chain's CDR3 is CASSLPTKETQYF. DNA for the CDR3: TGTGCCAGCAGCCTTCCGACAAAAGAGACCCAGTACTTC.

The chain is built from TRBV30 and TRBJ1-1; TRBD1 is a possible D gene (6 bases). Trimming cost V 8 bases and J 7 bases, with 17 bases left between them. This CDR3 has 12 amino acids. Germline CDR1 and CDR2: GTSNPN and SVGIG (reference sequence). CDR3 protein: CALSLPRGEAFF. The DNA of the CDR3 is TGTGCCCTCTCTCTACCCAGGGGTGAAGCTTTCTTT.

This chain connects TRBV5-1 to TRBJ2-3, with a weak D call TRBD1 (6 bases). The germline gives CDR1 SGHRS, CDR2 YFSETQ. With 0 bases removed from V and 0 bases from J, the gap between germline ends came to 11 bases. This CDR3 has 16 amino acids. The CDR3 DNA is TGCGCCAGCAGCTTGGGACAGGTCCTAAGCACAGATACGCAGTATTTT. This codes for CASSLGQVLSTDTQYF.

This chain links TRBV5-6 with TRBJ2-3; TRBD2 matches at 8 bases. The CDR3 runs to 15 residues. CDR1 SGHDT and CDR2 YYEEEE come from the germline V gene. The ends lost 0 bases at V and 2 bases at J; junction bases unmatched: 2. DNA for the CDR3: TGTGCCAGCAGCTTGGGACTAGCGATCACAGATACGCAGTATTTT. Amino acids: CASSLGLAITDTQYF. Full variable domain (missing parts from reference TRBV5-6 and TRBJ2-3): DAGVTQSPTHLIKTRGQQVTLRCSPKSGHDTVSWYQQALGQGPQFIFQYYEEEERQRGNFPDRFSGHQFPNYSSELNVNALLLGDSALYLCASSLGLAITDTQYFGPGTRLTVL.

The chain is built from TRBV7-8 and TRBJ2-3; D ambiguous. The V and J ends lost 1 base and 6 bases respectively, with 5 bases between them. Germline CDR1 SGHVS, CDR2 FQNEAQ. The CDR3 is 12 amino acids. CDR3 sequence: CASSLGRDTQYF. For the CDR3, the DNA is TGTGCCAGCAGCTTAGGTCGTGATACGCAGTATTTT.

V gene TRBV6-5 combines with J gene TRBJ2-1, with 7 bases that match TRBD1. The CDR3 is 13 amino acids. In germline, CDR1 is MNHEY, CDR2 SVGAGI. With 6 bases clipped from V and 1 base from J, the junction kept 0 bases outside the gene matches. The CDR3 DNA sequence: TGTGCCAGCAGGGGACAGTCCTACAATGAGCAGTTCTTC. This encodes CASRGQSYNEQFF.

CDR3 in DNA: TGTGCCAGCAGTTCCTCCGGGACAGACACCTACAATGAGCAGTTCTTC. Amino acid sequence: CASSSSGTDTYNEQFF. This sequence joins TRBV7-9 and TRBJ2-1; 7 nucleotides align to TRBD1. This CDR3 comprises 16 residues. Unmatched junction bases numbered 10, after V lost 6 bases and J lost 2 bases. Germline CDR1 is SEHNR and CDR2 is FQNEAQ (reference sequence).

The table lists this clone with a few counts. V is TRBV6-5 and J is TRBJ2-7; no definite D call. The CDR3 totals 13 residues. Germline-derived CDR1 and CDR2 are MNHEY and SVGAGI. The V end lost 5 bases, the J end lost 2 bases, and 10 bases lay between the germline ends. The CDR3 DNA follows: TGTGCCAGCAGTAAGGTCGCGACCTACGAGCAGTACTTC. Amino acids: CASSKVATYEQYF.

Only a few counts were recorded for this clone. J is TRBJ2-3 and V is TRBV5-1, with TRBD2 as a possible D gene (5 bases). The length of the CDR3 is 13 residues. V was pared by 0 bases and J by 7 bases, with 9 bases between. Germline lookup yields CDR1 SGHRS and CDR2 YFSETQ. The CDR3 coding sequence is TGCGCCAGCAGCTTGGGGGAGCGGTATACGCAGTATTTT. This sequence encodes CASSLGERYTQYF.

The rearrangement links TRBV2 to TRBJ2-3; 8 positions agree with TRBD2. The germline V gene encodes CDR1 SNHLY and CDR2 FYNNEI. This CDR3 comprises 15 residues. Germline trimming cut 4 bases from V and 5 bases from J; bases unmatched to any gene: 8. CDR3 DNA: TGTGCCAGCAGTGCCTCAGGGCTAGCGGGAGATACGCAGTATTTT. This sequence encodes CASSASGLAGDTQYF.

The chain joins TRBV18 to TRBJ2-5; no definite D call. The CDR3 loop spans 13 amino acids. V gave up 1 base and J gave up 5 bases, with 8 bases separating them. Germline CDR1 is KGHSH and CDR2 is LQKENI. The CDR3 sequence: CASSPRQTETQYF. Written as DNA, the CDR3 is TGTGCCAGCTCACCACGCCAGACGGAGACCCAGTACTTC.

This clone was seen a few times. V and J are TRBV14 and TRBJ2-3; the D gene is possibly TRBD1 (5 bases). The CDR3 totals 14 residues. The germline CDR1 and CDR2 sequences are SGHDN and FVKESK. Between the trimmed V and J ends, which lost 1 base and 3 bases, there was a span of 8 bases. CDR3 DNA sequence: TGTGCCAGCAGCCAAGGAGACAGAACAGATACGCAGTATTTT. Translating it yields CASSQGDRTDTQYF. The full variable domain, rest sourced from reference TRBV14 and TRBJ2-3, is EAGVTQFPSHSVIEKGQTVTLRCDPISGHDNLYWYRRVMGKEIKFLLHFVKESKQDESGMPNNRFLAERTGGTYSTLKVQPAELEDSGVYFCASSQGDRTDTQYFGPGTRLTVL.

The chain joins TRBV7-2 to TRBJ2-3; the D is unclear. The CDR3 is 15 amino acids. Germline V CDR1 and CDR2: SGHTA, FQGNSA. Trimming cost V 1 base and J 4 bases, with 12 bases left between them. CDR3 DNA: TGTGCCAGCAGCTTAGAAGGTCTCTCCCCAGATACGCAGTATTTT. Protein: CASSLEGLSPDTQYF.

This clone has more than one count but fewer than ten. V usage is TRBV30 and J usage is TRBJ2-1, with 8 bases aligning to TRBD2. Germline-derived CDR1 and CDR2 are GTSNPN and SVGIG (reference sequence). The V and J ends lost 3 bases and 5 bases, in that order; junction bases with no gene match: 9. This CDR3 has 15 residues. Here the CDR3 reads CAWRNVAGLHNEQFF. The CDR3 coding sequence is TGTGCCTGGAGAAACGTAGCGGGGTTGCACAATGAGCAGTTCTTC.

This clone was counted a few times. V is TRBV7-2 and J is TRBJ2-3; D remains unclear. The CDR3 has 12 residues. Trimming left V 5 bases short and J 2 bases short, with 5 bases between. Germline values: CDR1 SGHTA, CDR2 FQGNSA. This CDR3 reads CASSTYTDTQYF. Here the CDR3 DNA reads TGTGCCAGCAGCACCTACACAGATACGCAGTATTTT.

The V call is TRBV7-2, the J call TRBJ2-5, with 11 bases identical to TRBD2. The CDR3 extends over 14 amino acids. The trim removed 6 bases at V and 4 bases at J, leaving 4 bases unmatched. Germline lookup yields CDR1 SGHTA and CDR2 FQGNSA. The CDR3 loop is CASRFSGGVETQYF. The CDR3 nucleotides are TGTGCCAGCAGATTTAGCGGGGGGGTAGAGACCCAGTACTTC. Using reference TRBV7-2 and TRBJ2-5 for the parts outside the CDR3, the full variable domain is GAGVSQSPSNKVTEKGKDVELRCDPISGHTALYWYRQSLGQGLEFLIYFQGNSAPDKSGLPSDRFSAERTGGSVSTLTIQRTQQEDSAVYLCASRFSGGVETQYFGPGTRLLVL.

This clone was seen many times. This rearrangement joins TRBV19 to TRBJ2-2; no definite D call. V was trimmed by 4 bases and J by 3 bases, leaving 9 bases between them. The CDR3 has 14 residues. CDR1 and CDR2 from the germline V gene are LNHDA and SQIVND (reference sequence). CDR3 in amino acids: CASSRSSDTGELFF. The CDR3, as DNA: TGTGCCAGTAGTAGAAGCAGCGACACCGGGGAGCTGTTTTTT.

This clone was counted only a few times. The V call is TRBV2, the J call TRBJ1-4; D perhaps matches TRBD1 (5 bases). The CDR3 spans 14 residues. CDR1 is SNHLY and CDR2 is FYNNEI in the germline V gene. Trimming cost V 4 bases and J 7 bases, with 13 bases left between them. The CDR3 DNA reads TGTGCCAGCAGTGCCGGGCAGAGGGGTGAAAAACTGTTTTTT. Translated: CASSAGQRGEKLFF.

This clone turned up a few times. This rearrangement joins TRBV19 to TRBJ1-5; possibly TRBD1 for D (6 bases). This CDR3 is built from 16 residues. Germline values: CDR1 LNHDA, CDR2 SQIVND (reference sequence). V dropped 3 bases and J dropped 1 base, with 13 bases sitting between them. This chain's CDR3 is CASSILQGMSNQPQHF. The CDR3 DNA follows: TGTGCCAGTAGTATTCTACAGGGTATGAGCAATCAGCCCCAGCATTTT.

The CDR3 loop reads CASSLGPGADTQYF. In nucleotides, the CDR3 is TGTGCCAGCAGCCTCGGGCCAGGTGCAGATACGCAGTATTTT. The chain recombines TRBV9 with TRBJ2-3; D not certain. Germline V gene sequence: CDR1 SGDLS, CDR2 YYNGEE. V was trimmed by 4 bases and J by 4 bases, leaving 13 bases between them. The CDR3 spans 14 residues. The entire variable domain, with the rest obtained from reference TRBV9 and TRBJ2-3, is as follows: DSGVTQTPKHLITATGQRVTLRCSPRSGDLSVYWYQQSLDQGLQFLIQYYNGEERAKGNILERFSAQQFPDLHSELNLSSLELGDSALYFCASSLGPGADTQYFGPGTRLTVL.

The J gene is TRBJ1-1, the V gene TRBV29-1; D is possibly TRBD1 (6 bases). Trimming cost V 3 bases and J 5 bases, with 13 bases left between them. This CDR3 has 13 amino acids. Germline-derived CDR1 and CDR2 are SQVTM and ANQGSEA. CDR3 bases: TGCAGCGTTGACCGAGGGGGTGTAACTGAAGCTTTCTTT. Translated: CSVDRGGVTEAFF.

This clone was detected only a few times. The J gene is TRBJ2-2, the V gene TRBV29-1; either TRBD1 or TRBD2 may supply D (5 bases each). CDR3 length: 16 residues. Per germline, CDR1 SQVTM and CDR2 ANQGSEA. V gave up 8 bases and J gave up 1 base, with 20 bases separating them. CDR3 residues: CSQGGSRALNTGELFF. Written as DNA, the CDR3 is TGCAGCCAGGGCGGGTCCCGGGCTCTGAACACCGGGGAGCTGTTTTTT.

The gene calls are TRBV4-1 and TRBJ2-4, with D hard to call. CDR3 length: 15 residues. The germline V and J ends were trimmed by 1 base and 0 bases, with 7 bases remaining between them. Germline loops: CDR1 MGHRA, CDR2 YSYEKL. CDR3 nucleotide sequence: TGCGCCAGCAGCCAAGTCTCAATAGCCAAAAACATTCAGTACTTC. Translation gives CASSQVSIAKNIQYF.

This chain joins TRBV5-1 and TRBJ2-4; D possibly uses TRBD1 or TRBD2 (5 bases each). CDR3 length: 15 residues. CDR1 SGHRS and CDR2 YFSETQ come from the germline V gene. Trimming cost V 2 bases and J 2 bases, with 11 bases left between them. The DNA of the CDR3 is TGCGCCAGCAGCTTCGTCGAGGGACCCAAAAACATTCAGTACTTC. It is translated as CASSFVEGPKNIQYF.

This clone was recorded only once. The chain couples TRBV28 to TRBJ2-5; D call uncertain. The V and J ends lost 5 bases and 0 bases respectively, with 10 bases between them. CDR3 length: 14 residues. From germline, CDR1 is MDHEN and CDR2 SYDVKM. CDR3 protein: CASSNHIHQETQYF. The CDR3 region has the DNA TGTGCCAGCAGTAATCACATTCACCAAGAGACCCAGTACTTC.

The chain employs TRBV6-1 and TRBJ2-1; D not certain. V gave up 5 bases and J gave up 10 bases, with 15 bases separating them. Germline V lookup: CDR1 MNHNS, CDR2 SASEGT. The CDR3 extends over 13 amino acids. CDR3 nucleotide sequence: TGTGCCAGCAGTCCCCAGTCGATCGGGGAGCAGTTCTTC. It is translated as CASSPQSIGEQFF.